The T cell receptor (beta chain) described here comes from a study of blood T cell repertoires in COVID-19. About the study: COVID-19 samples, acute and convalescent, were from the United States, Italy and Spain. Sample material is recorded as cDNA or gDNA derived from T cells, B-cell-depleted T cells, or PBMCs.

Per the authors' pipeline: Nucleated cell number was recorded as an estimate derived from reference gene primer amplification. Generated by immunoSEQ multiplex PCR, the TCRdb table keeps only in-frame clones and is missing some. From that table come the V and J calls and clone size; the DNA was used to work out D and trimming. The sample lists around 180,000 clones; 70% to 90% were seen once. Trimming removed 5 bases at V and 1 base at J, with 7 bases between. The germline CDR1 and CDR2 sequences are LNHNV and YYDKDF (reference sequence). There are 13 residues in the CDR3. The sample was peripheral blood. V usage is TRBV15 and J usage is TRBJ2-3; D not certain. The sequence came from a human donor in a cohort sampled during active COVID-19. In DNA, the CDR3 is TGTGCCACCAGCGACCGGGGCACAGATACGCAGTATTTT. Its translation is CATSDRGTDTQYF.